Sequencing of this T cell receptor beta chain was carried out in a study of T cell responses to AZD1222 COVID-19 vaccine. Study summary: Samples with a second dose at about 4 or about 12 weeks were pooled together.

Worth noting for this clone: Antigen: not known.

Whole-study findings and limits: Only 5 to 7 AZD1222 recipients tested seropositive at baseline.

Measured with immunoSEQ multiplex PCR; TCRdb has only the in-frame clones, and not every one. The repertoire holds about 120,000 clones, with around nine tenths as singletons. The sequences come from peripheral blood, collected on day 0 of AZD1222 vaccination. This TCR was recovered from an adult in good health.

This chain's CDR3 is CASSLLHTQYF. CDR3 sequence (DNA): TGTGCCAGCAGCCTGTTACATACGCAGTATTTT. The chain carries TRBV11-2 and TRBJ2-3; D uncertain. CDR3 length equals 11 residues. Trimming left V 5 bases short and J 7 bases short, with 7 bases between. Germline assignment: CDR1 SGHAT and CDR2 FQNNGV.